These 8 T cell receptor beta chains share one sample of origin, sequenced in a study of regulatory T cells in long-lasting Graves disease (dated by TCRdb to the early 2020s). Library preparation was by multiplex PCR. Sequenced using an Illumina HiSeq 4000. CDR3 regions were amplified by Arm-PCR with iRepertoire HTBI primers to construct TCR beta libraries. TCRdb handled the public reads itself, with Q25 trimming in fastp and clone calling in MiXCR, and kept productive beta chains. Identical CDR3 proteins give one entry, which carries the most common genes and DNA. This sample gives more than 450,000 distinct CDR3 sequences in total; about 16% of them show up just once. 9% to 15% of the sample is in the top ten clones. Read against the paper, the sample's time point label means: newly diagnosed GD, antithyroid drugs for less than 3 months. For both TCR sequencing and RNA sequencing, RNA was extracted from PBMCs using TRIzol.

These data are also associated with another study on T cells in Graves' hyperthyroidism and ophthalmopathy.

Sequences were derived from peripheral blood mononuclear cells (PBMCs), sampled at new diagnosis, from a patient treated with antithyroid drugs. The source is a man aged 35 to 55 with Graves disease. Donor details come from another sample of the same person, matched by shared clones.

This clonotype was recorded at least ten times. A junction boundary mismatches the germline segment, possibly from a read error. The chain carries TRBV5-1 and TRBJ1-5; D is undetermined. CDR3 length: 13 amino acids. Germline-derived CDR1 and CDR2 are SGHRS and YFSETQ. DNA of the CDR3: TGTGCCAGCAGCTTAACGGGCAATCAGCCCCAGCATTTT. This sequence encodes CASSLTGNQPQHF.

This clonotype was observed a handful of times. The chain has TRBV20-1 and TRBJ2-7; 7 nucleotides line up with TRBD1. CDR3 size: 14 residues. In germline, CDR1 is DFQATT, CDR2 SNEGSKA (reference sequence). Unmatched junction bases numbered 11, after V lost 6 bases and J lost 3 bases. CDR3 residues: CSARSRDRLYEQYF. The CDR3 DNA sequence: TGCAGTGCGAGAAGCCGGGACAGACTCTACGAGCAGTACTTC.

This clonotype has a count of ten or more. The chain recombines TRBV13 with TRBJ2-7, with D possibly being TRBD2 (5 bases). CDR3 length: 17 amino acids. Trimming left V 5 bases short and J 5 bases short, with 25 bases between. Per the germline V gene, CDR1 is PRHDT and CDR2 is FYEKMQ (reference sequence). The CDR3 reads CASSGINNGDELDEQYF. CDR3 sequence (DNA): TGTGCCAGCAGCGGGATTAATAACGGGGATGAGTTAGACGAGCAGTACTTC.

This clonotype was observed a few times. V usage is TRBV7-2 and J usage is TRBJ2-2, with TRBD1 matching over 9 bases. Germline V gene sequence: CDR1 SGHTA, CDR2 FQGNSA. Trimming cost V 6 bases and J 4 bases; bases outside gene matches: 15. The CDR3 extends over 18 amino acids. The DNA for the CDR3 is TGTGCCAGCAGTTCGATAAAACCGGGACAGGGCCCCACCGGGGAGCTGTTTTTT. Amino acid sequence: CASSSIKPGQGPTGELFF.

Concerning this clonotype: A read error may be the cause here, since a much bigger clone is one base away. The V call is TRBV7-2, the J call TRBJ2-3; 7 nucleotides agree with TRBD2. This CDR3 region has 16 residues. Per germline, CDR1 SGHTA and CDR2 FQGNSA. CDR3 coding DNA: TGTGCCGGCAGCTCTCCTAGCGGTCCTAGCACAGATACGCAGTATTTT. Its translation: CAGSSPSGPSTDTQYF.

This chain joins TRBV29-1 and TRBJ1-4; 12 bases are shared with TRBD1. Germline V gives CDR1 SQVTM, CDR2 ANQGSEA. Unmatched junction bases numbered 9, after V lost 7 bases and J lost 6 bases. The CDR3 has 15 amino acids. The CDR3 nucleotides are TGCAGCGCCCGGGACAGGGGGCCGCGGGATGAAAAACTGTTTTTT. This translates into CSARDRGPRDEKLFF.

V is TRBV5-4 and J is TRBJ2-1; D is unclear. Looked up from germline, CDR1 is SGHNT and CDR2 is YYREEE (reference sequence). The V end was cut by 4 bases, the J end by 6 bases, with 11 bases between. The length of the CDR3 is 13 residues. The CDR3 protein is CASSAPYSNEQFF. CDR3 coding DNA: TGTGCCAGCAGCGCCCCTTACAGCAATGAGCAGTTCTTC.

This clonotype occurred many times. This chain connects TRBV28 to TRBJ2-7; the match to TRBD1 covers 8 bases. J was trimmed by 10 bases and V by 2 bases; bases with no gene match: 4. The CDR3 runs to 12 residues. The V gene's germline CDR1 is MDHEN and CDR2 SYDVKM. Here the CDR3 reads CASSLGQGLQYF. CDR3 sequence (DNA): TGTGCCAGCAGTTTAGGACAGGGCCTCCAGTACTTC.